Below, one T cell receptor (beta chain) is given with its context. Using immunoSEQ multiplex PCR, the repertoire was profiled, and TCRdb retains in-frame clones only, with some absent. The sample includes under 70,000 clones, approximately 92% seen only once; the top ten take roughly 1.9%. V was trimmed by 1 base and J by 1 base, leaving 8 bases between them. Germline lookup yields CDR1 SGHDT and CDR2 YYEEEE. The CDR3 spans 14 residues. This entry is derived from a study of T cell changes during pregnancy in multiple sclerosis. The chain links TRBV5-6 to TRBJ2-5; D possibly corresponds to TRBD2 (6 bases). The specimen was peripheral blood, collected in the third trimester of pregnancy. This TCR came from a female donor in good health, enrolled as a control in a pregnancy study. In DNA, the CDR3 is TGTGCCAGCAGCTTGCCCGGGAGCCAAGAGACCCAGTACTTC. It codes for CASSLPGSQETQYF.